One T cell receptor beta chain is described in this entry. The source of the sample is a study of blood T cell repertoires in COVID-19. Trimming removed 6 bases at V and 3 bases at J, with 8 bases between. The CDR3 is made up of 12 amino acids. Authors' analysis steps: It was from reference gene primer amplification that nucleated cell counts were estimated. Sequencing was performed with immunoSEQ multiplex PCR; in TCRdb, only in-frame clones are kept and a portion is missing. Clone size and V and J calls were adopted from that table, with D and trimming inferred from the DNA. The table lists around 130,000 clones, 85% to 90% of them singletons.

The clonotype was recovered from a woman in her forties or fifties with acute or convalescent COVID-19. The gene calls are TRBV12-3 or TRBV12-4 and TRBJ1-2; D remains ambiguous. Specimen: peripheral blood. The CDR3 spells CASSSGDYGYTF. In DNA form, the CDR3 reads TGTGCCAGCAGCTCCGGAGACTATGGCTACACCTTC.